The TCR beta chain described here comes from a study of blood T cell repertoires in COVID-19. Background on the study: The United States, Italy and Spain were the sources of the acute and convalescent COVID-19 samples.

V lost 4 bases and J 4 bases, leaving 11 bases between the germline ends. Germline CDR1 SQVTM, CDR2 ANQGSEA. CDR3 length equals 13 residues. As processed by the authors: Amplification of reference gene primers was used by the study to estimate nucleated cell counts. Only in-frame clones appear in the TCRdb table, and some are missing; sequencing was by immunoSEQ multiplex PCR. Clone size and the V and J calls come from that table; the DNA yielded D and trimming. This sample yields about 210,000 clones, of which about 84% are seen a single time; roughly 13% belongs to the top ten. The sample consisted of peripheral blood. The sequence was collected from a human donor in a cohort sampled during active COVID-19. This chain links TRBV29-1 with TRBJ1-3; D is unclear. The chain's CDR3 is CSVVKTGGNTIYF. In DNA, the CDR3 is TGCAGCGTTGTAAAGACGGGGGGAAACACCATATATTTT.